The rows below give T cell receptor beta chains drawn from one sample of a study of human T cells and chemical hapten exposure. TCRdb reprocessed the RACE reads via MiXCR and lists one record per CDR3 protein. This sample has under 450,000 distinct CDR3 sequences, with approximately 5.1% found just once. The sequences come from whole blood, collected in connection with sensitization to the hapten diphenylcyclopropenone (DPC). These receptors were taken from a woman aged 45 to 65 with alopecia areata. Some clones in this sample may be carry-over from other donors' samples. Both conserved end residues are part of each CDR3. D genes are given only for firm matches. Only part of the rows carry a size: once, few, many, or a class if the clone is expanded.

d_call | j_call | v_call | clone_size | cdr3_aa
- | TRBJ1-1 | TRBV4-2 | - | CASSQEPGFNTEAFF
- | TRBJ2-7 | TRBV28 | many | CASSLGSDQFRGEQYF
- | TRBJ1-1 | TRBV24-1 | - | CATSDLKGEAFF
- | TRBJ1-1 | TRBV19 | few | CASSIREEAFF
TRBD1 | TRBJ1-1 | TRBV5-1 | many | CASSLQGATFF
- | TRBJ1-5 | TRBV20-1 | - | CSARDVRGNQPQHF
TRBD1 | TRBJ1-2 | TRBV27 | many | CASSLDRGRGYTF
TRBD1 | TRBJ2-2 | TRBV13 | few | CASSQGTGPDTGELFF
- | TRBJ2-7 | TRBV12-3/TRBV12-4 | many | CASSSGAERVIEQYF
TRBD2 | TRBJ2-3 | TRBV4-3 | many | CASSQENGRAPDTQYF
- | TRBJ1-1 | TRBV9 | many | CASSVDAGRDTEAFF
TRBD1 | TRBJ2-5 | TRBV7-8 | - | CASSSGQGVQETQYF
TRBD2 | TRBJ2-3 | TRBV25-1 | many | CASSEGRLAGGRSKLDTQYF
- | TRBJ2-2 | TRBV24-1 | many | CATSDRGLYTGELFF
- | TRBJ2-3 | TRBV7-2 | many | CASSLEVASASTDTQYF
- | TRBJ2-3 | TRBV12-3/TRBV12-4 | few | CASSLQGGTDTQYF
TRBD2 | TRBJ2-7 | TRBV9 | few | CASSVVAGLSYEQYF
- | TRBJ2-6 | TRBV12-3/TRBV12-4 | many | CASSLTVTSSGANVLTF
TRBD1 | TRBJ2-6 | TRBV5-1 | many | CASSLPGGPHSGANVLTF
- | TRBJ1-3 | TRBV3-1 | many | CASSSRDRGGNTIYF
TRBD1 | TRBJ1-4 | TRBV5-5 | - | CASSIRDSELNEKLFF
TRBD2 | TRBJ2-1 | TRBV10-3 | many | CAIQRETSYNEQFF
TRBD1 | TRBJ2-7 | TRBV6-1 | - | CASSQGQGISYEQYF
- | TRBJ2-7 | TRBV5-4 | - | CASSDDVGRYEQYF
- | TRBJ1-2 | TRBV7-2 | many | CASSLGGGRASAGYTF
- | TRBJ2-5 | TRBV7-6 | many | CASIDRETQYF
- | TRBJ1-1 | TRBV9 | many | CASSVDPGPNTEAFF
- | TRBJ2-7 | TRBV24-1 | - | CATSDGSGKAYEQYF
- | TRBJ2-3 | TRBV7-9 | - | CASIDGTLLNTDTQYF
- | TRBJ2-7 | TRBV6-5 | few | CASLAPGPFYEQYF
TRBD1 | TRBJ2-5 | TRBV29-1 | many | CSARQGGQETQYF
- | TRBJ2-3 | TRBV2 | many | CASSDIAGFRLQYF
- | TRBJ1-1 | TRBV7-3 | few | CASSPGLSTEAFF
TRBD2 | TRBJ2-3 | TRBV20-1 | many | CSDPPTDGGADTQYF
TRBD1 | TRBJ2-7 | TRBV28 | many | CASSLSDRVYEQYF
TRBD1 | TRBJ1-2 | TRBV12-3/TRBV12-4 | many | CASSSPQGNYGYTF
- | TRBJ2-7 | TRBV6-5 | few | CASRPTPGGTYEQYF
TRBD2 | TRBJ2-1 | TRBV5-8 | many | CASSFGTSGTYNEQFF
TRBD2 | TRBJ2-1 | TRBV7-9 | many | CASSLKPSGSIGFDEQFF
- | TRBJ1-5 | TRBV12-3/TRBV12-4 | many | CASSDGRNNQPQHF
- | TRBJ2-7 | TRBV12-3/TRBV12-4 | - | CASSQTGREYYEQYF
- | TRBJ1-5 | TRBV28 | - | CASRPWGGSNQPQHF
- | TRBJ1-1 | TRBV7-9 | many | CASSPGPEAFF
- | TRBJ1-1 | TRBV29-1 | - | CSVDYRDTYEAFF
- | TRBJ1-6 | TRBV12-3/TRBV12-4 | few | CASSADGNSPLHF